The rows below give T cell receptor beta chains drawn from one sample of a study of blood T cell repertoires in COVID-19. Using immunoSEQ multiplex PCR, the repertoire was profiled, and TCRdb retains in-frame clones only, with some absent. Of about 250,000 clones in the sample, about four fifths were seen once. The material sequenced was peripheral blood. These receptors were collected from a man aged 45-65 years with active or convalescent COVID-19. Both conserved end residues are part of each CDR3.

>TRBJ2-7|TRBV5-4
CASSSPGGLGMEQYF
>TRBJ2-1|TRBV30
CAWKGVALGEQFF
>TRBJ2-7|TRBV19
CASSIRAGGRYEQYF
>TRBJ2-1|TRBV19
CASKLGASGGNEQFF
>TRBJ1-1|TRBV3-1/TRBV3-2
CASSLEGRSEAFF
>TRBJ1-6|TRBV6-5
CASSRQGADSPLHF
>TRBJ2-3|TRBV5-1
CASSPREGGTDTQYF
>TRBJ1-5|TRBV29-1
CSVSSGVDQPQHF
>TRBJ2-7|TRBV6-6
CASSSGQGTPYEQYF
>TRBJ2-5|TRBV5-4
CASSLNRAETQYF
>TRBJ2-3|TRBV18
CASSPLAGAYTDTQYF
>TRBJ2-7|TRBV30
CAWGPRQKLSYEQYF
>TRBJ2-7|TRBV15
CATSRDWLAGSYEQYF
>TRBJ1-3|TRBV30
CAWSVRGSGNTIYF
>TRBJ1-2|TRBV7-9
CASSDRGVYGYTF
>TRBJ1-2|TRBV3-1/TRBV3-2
CASSPPGNYGYTF
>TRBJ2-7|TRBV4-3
CASSTRQGPYEQYF
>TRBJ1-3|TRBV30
CAWSVGGTGNTIYF
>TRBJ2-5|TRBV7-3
CASSPDRDYKTQYF
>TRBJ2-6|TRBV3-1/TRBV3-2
CASSQHPGQSSGANVLTF